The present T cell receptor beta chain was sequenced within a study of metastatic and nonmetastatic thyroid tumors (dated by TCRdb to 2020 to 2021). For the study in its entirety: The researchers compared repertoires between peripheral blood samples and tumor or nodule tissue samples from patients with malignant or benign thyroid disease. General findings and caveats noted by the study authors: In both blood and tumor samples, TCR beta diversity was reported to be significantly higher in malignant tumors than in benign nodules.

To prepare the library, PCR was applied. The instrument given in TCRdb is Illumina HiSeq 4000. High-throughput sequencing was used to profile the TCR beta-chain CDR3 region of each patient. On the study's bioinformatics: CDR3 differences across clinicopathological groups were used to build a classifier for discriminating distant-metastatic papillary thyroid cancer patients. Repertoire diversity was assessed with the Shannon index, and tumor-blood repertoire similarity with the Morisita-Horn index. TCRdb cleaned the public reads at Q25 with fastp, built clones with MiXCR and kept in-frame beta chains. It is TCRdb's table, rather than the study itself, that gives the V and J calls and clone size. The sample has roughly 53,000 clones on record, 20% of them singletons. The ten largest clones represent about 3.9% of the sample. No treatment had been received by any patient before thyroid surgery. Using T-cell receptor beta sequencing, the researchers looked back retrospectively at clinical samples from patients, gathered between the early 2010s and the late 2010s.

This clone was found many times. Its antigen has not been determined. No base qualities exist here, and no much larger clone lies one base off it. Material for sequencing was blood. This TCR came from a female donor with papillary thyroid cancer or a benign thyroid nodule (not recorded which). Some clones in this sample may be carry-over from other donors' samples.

The CDR3 reads as follows: CAWKSSGNTIYF. In nucleotides, the sequence is TGTGCCTGGAAGAGCTCTGGAAACACCATATATTTT. The chain was built from TRBV30 and TRBJ1-3, with the D gene not clear enough to name. V is shortened by 4 bases, J by 0 bases, and the region joining them spans 4 bases. The CDR3 covers 12 residues, taking in both the cysteine and the phenylalanine. The only DNA kept is the CDR3, 36 bases in frame from the first base. The germline V gene (reference sequence) specifies GTSNPN as CDR1 and SVGIG as CDR2.